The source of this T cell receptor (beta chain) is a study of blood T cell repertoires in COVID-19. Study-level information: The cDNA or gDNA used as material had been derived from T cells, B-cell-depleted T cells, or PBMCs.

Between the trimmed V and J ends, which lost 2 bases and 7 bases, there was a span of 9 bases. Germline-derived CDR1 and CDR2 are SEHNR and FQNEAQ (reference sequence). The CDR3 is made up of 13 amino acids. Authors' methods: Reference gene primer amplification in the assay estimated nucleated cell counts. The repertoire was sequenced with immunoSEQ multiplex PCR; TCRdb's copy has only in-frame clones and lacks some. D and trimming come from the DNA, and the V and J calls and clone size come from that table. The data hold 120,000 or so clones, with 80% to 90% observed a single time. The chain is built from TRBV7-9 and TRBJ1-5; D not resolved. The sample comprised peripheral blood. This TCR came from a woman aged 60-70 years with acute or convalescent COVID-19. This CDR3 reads CASSLIENQPQHF. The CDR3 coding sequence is TGTGCCAGCAGCTTAATTGAGAACCAGCCCCAGCATTTT. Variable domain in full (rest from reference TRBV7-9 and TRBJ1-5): DTGVSQNPRHKITKRGQNVTFRCDPISEHNRLYWYRQTLGQGPEFLTYFQNEAQLEKSRLLSDRFSAERPKGSFSTLEIQRTEQGDSAMYLCASSLIENQPQHFGDGTRLSIL.